This T cell receptor (beta chain) originates from a study of blood T cells in healthy people across ages. The second PCR ran about 6 to 12 cycles with a sample-barcoded 5' primer and J-beta primers. TCRdb called the 5' RACE reads again in MiXCR, with one record for every CDR3 protein. Of approximately 690,000 distinct CDR3 sequences listed, roughly 58% were seen once; the top ten hold around 37%. The specimen was blood. This clonotype originated in a man aged 60 to 75 in good health.

The CDR3 loop is CASSRQGREQFF. DNA for the CDR3: TGTGCCAGCAGTCGACAGGGGCGTGAGCAGTTCTTC. V and J are TRBV2 and TRBJ2-1, with 8 bases aligning to TRBD1. Trimming took 5 bases from V and 9 from J; bases not matched to a gene: 3. There are 12 residues in the CDR3. CDR1 is SNHLY, CDR2 FYNNEI, per germline.